One and the same sample provided the 32 T cell receptor beta chains below, sequenced in a study of T-cell memory formation after mild COVID-19. TCRdb re-derived calls from the 5' RACE reads in MiXCR, one entry per CDR3 protein. This sample yields roughly 160,000 distinct CDR3 sequences, of which around 10% are seen a single time; 3.5% to 4% belongs to the top ten. Sequencing was performed on PBMCs or a T cell subset sorted from them (not recorded which). These receptors were taken from a man younger than 35 who had mild COVID-19 (a few samples of this study predate the infection). Cell type and time point are not known.

This clonotype was counted a few times. The gene calls are TRBV5-1 and TRBJ2-2; 10 bases agree with TRBD1. With V trimmed by 3 bases and J by 0 bases, 2 bases remained unmatched. Germline loops: CDR1 SGHRS, CDR2 YFSETQ. CDR3 length: 16 amino acids. In nucleotides, the CDR3 is TGCGCCAGCAGCTCGGGACAGGGGTCGAACACCGGGGAGCTGTTTTTT. This codes for CASSSGQGSNTGELFF.

The genes are TRBV7-3 and TRBJ2-1; 16 bases fit TRBD2. V lost 5 bases to trimming and J lost 9 bases; unmatched junction nucleotides: 4. This CDR3 comprises 15 residues. Germline loops: CDR1 SGHTA, CDR2 FQGTGA. The chain's CDR3 is CASSPGTSGGAEQFF. The CDR3 DNA reads as TGTGCCAGCAGCCCCGGGACTAGCGGGGGGGCTGAGCAGTTCTTC.

The chain recombines TRBV6-2 or TRBV6-3 with TRBJ2-1; 12 bases fit TRBD2. This CDR3 has 15 residues. Germline values: CDR1 MNHEY, CDR2 SVGEGT. The V gene end was trimmed by 10 bases and the J gene end by 0 bases; junction bases not matched to a gene: 4. DNA of the CDR3: TGTGCCAAGACTAGCGGGGGTATCTCCTACAATGAGCAGTTCTTC. The encoded protein is CAKTSGGISYNEQFF.

This clonotype was picked up a small number of times. The CDR3 reads CSALVAGAKNIQYF. CDR3 bases: TGCAGTGCTCTGGTGGCCGGAGCCAAAAACATTCAGTACTTC. The chain joins TRBV20-1 to TRBJ2-4; D unresolved. This CDR3 spans 14 amino acids. Germline V gene data show CDR1 as DFQATT and CDR2 as SNEGSKA (reference sequence). Deletions cut 5 bases from V and 0 bases from J, with 11 bases between.

This chain links TRBV28 with TRBJ2-5, with 12 bases fitting TRBD1. The V segment lost 2 bases and the J segment 5 bases; nucleotides outside the gene matches: 6. CDR3 length: 16 amino acids. CDR1 is MDHEN and CDR2 is SYDVKM in the germline V gene. As DNA, the CDR3 is TGTGCCAGCAGTTTAGTTGGGACAGGGGGCGCGGAGACCCAGTACTTC. It yields the protein CASSLVGTGGAETQYF.

This clonotype was counted a few times. The chain joins TRBV11-2 to TRBJ2-6, with D possibly TRBD1 on 5 matching bases. The CDR3 totals 16 residues. V was cut by 0 bases and J by 1 base, with 7 bases left in between. CDR1 and CDR2 from the germline V gene are SGHAT and FQNNGV. The CDR3 bases are TGTGCCAGCAGCTTAGACAGGGTATCTGGGGCCAACGTCCTGACTTTC. Its protein product is CASSLDRVSGANVLTF. The whole variable domain, filled in from reference TRBV11-2 and TRBJ2-6, reads EAGVAQSPRYKIIEKRQSVAFWCNPISGHATLYWYQQILGQGPKLLIQFQNNGVVDDSQLPKDRFSAERLKGVDSTLKIQPAKLEDSAVYLCASSLDRVSGANVLTFGAGSRLTVL.

The chain links TRBV15 to TRBJ2-7; 9 nucleotides align to TRBD2. The length of the CDR3 is 16 residues. Germline V gene sequence: CDR1 LNHNV, CDR2 YYDKDF (reference sequence). Trimming cost V 0 bases and J 2 bases; bases outside gene matches: 5. CDR3 coding DNA: TGTGCCACCAGCAGAGATTCGGCTAGCGGGGCCTACGAGCAGTACTTC. It yields the protein CATSRDSASGAYEQYF.

This clonotype was observed a few times. This chain links TRBV3-1 with TRBJ2-3, with 8 bases fitting TRBD2. Trimming cost V 4 bases and J 4 bases; bases outside gene matches: 10. The germline CDR1 and CDR2 sequences are LGHDT and YNNKEL (reference sequence). The CDR3 has 16 amino acids. The CDR3 DNA is TGTGCCAGCAGCCTTGGGGGGGGACTAGGGGCAGATACGCAGTATTTT. Translated: CASSLGGGLGADTQYF.

This clonotype was counted between two and nine times. The chain is built from TRBV18 and TRBJ1-4; unclear D gene. Per the germline V gene, CDR1 is KGHSH and CDR2 is LQKENI. The CDR3 sequence is 18 residues long. Trimming removed 5 bases from V and 0 bases from J, with 19 bases in between. The CDR3 spells CASSTIPDSSATNEKLFF. The CDR3 DNA reads TGTGCCAGCTCAACGATCCCGGATAGTTCTGCAACTAATGAAAAACTGTTTTTT. Full variable domain (remainder filled in from reference TRBV18 and TRBJ1-4): NAGVMQNPRHLVRRRGQEARLRCSPMKGHSHVYWYRQLPEEGLKFMVYLQKENIIDESGMPKERFSAEFPKEGPSILRIQQVVRGDSAAYFCASSTIPDSSATNEKLFFGSGTQLSVL.

This clonotype was detected a few times. The V call is TRBV20-1, the J call TRBJ1-3, with a tentative D call TRBD1 (5 bases). CDR3 length: 12 amino acids. With 5 bases removed from V and 7 bases from J, the gap between germline ends came to 12 bases. Germline V gene sequence: CDR1 DFQATT, CDR2 SNEGSKA (reference sequence). Here the CDR3 reads CSAPGSGNTIYF. DNA of the CDR3: TGCAGTGCTCCAGGGTCCGGGAACACCATATATTTT.

The rearrangement links TRBV18 to TRBJ2-7; 8 nucleotides match TRBD1. J lost 2 bases, V lost 5 bases, and 5 bases had no gene match. CDR1 is KGHSH, CDR2 LQKENI, per germline. This CDR3 spans 14 amino acids. The CDR3 reads CASSTRQGTYEQYV. For the CDR3, the DNA is TGTGCCAGCTCAACACGACAGGGGACCTACGAGCAGTACGTC.

This clonotype showed up just a few times. The rearrangement uses TRBV6-5 and TRBJ2-5, with a possible D match to TRBD1 (5 bases). The CDR3 length is 15 residues. Trimming stripped 2 bases from V and 0 bases from J, with 10 bases between. The germline CDR1 and CDR2 sequences are MNHEY and SVGAGI. CDR3 loop: CASSYNQGNQETQYF. DNA of the CDR3: TGTGCCAGCAGTTACAACCAGGGAAACCAAGAGACCCAGTACTTC.

The rearrangement joins TRBV7-9 to TRBJ2-2; 7 bases are shared with TRBD1. Germline V gene data show CDR1 as SEHNR and CDR2 as FQNEAQ (reference sequence). With 5 bases clipped from V and 6 bases from J, the junction kept 6 bases outside the gene matches. This CDR3 region has 14 residues. The CDR3 coding sequence is TGTGCCAGCAGCGCTACAGGGGATGCCGGGGAGCTGTTTTTT. Encoded protein: CASSATGDAGELFF.

This clonotype has a handful of counts. The rearrangement links TRBV20-1 to TRBJ2-1; possible D gene TRBD1, 8 bases. The V end was cut by 6 bases, the J end by 6 bases, with 12 bases between. CDR3 length equals 12 residues. Germline lookup yields CDR1 DFQATT and CDR2 SNEGSKA (reference sequence). The CDR3 loop reads CSANRGGNEQFF. The DNA for the CDR3 is TGCAGTGCCAACAGGGGGGGCAATGAGCAGTTCTTC.

The rearrangement joins TRBV5-1 to TRBJ1-6, with a tentative D call TRBD1 (6 bases). Germline V gene sequence: CDR1 SGHRS, CDR2 YFSETQ. Trimming cost V 0 bases and J 8 bases, with 12 bases left between them. This CDR3 is 15 amino acids long. The CDR3 DNA is TGCGCCAGCAGCTTGGAGGACAGTTCCTATTCACCCCTCCACTTT. This sequence encodes CASSLEDSSYSPLHF. Filled out from reference TRBV5-1 and TRBJ1-6, the complete variable domain reads KAGVTQTPRYLIKTRGQQVTLSCSPISGHRSVSWYQQTPGQGLQFLFEYFSETQRNKGNFPGRFSGRQFSNSRSEMNVSTLELGDSALYLCASSLEDSSYSPLHFGNGTRLTVT.

J is TRBJ2-5 and V is TRBV11-2; D might be TRBD1 (6 bases). V was cut by 5 bases and J by 5 bases, with 18 bases left in between. The CDR3 is 15 amino acids. Germline assignment: CDR1 SGHAT and CDR2 FQNNGV. CDR3 DNA sequence: TGTGCCAGCAGCCCGACAGGCTCCCGCTGGGAGACCCAGTACTTC. Its protein is CASSPTGSRWETQYF.

The gene calls are TRBV7-2 and TRBJ2-1; the D gene could be TRBD1 or TRBD2 (5 bases each). CDR3 size: 15 residues. Between the trimmed V and J ends, which lost 5 bases and 12 bases, there was a span of 23 bases. Per germline, CDR1 SGHTA and CDR2 FQGNSA. CDR3 in amino acids: CASSPDFGDLQGQFF. CDR3 bases: TGTGCCAGCAGCCCAGACTTTGGGGACCTTCAGGGGCAGTTCTTC.

The chain is built from TRBV9 and TRBJ2-5; D could derive from TRBD1 or TRBD2 (5 bases each). This CDR3 has 15 amino acids. Germline-derived CDR1 and CDR2 are SGDLS and YYNGEE. Trimming removed 2 bases at V and 5 bases at J, with 16 bases between. The CDR3 sequence: CASSVLAGSGETQYF. The CDR3 DNA reads TGTGCCAGCAGCGTCCTAGCAGGGTCGGGCGAGACCCAGTACTTC.

This clonotype has ten or more counts. This chain joins TRBV7-9 and TRBJ2-1; no definite D call. V was pared by 3 bases and J by 8 bases, with 8 bases between. Germline loops: CDR1 SEHNR, CDR2 FQNEAQ (reference sequence). The CDR3 consists of 12 residues. CDR3 in DNA: TGTGCCAGCAGCTTCTCTTCGGATGAGCAGTTCTTC. Encoded protein: CASSFSSDEQFF.

The chain links TRBV7-8 to TRBJ2-7; 9 positions match TRBD1. This CDR3 is built from 13 residues. CDR1 and CDR2 from the germline V gene are SGHVS and FQNEAQ. The ends lost 5 bases at V and 4 bases at J; junction bases unmatched: 3. CDR3 sequence: CASSRDRAYEQYV. The CDR3 DNA sequence: TGTGCCAGCAGCCGGGACAGGGCATACGAGCAGTACGTC.

This clonotype was counted a few times. This chain connects TRBV5-4 to TRBJ2-3, with 7 bases that match TRBD2. There are 15 residues in the CDR3. With V trimmed by 4 bases and J by 7 bases, 12 bases remained unmatched. Per germline, CDR1 SGHNT and CDR2 YYREEE (reference sequence). The CDR3 sequence is CASSPGGGSIHTQYF. In DNA form, the CDR3 reads TGTGCCAGCAGCCCCGGCGGGGGTTCGATCCATACGCAGTATTTT.

This chain uses TRBV6-6 with TRBJ1-5; the match to TRBD1 covers 7 bases. The J segment lost 5 bases and the V segment lost 7 bases, leaving 17 bases of the junction unmatched. In germline, CDR1 is MNHNY, CDR2 SVGAGI (reference sequence). This CDR3 spans 17 amino acids. CDR3 DNA: TGTGCCAGCACCAACCAGGGGGTGGGGGTGAGGCATCAGCCCCAGCATTTT. This gives the protein CASTNQGVGVRHQPQHF.

CDR3 DNA sequence: TGTGCCAGCAGTTACTCGTGGGCTAGCGGGGTTCTCACAGATACGCAGTATTTT. It encodes CASSYSWASGVLTDTQYF. The chain couples TRBV6-6 to TRBJ2-3; TRBD2 agrees at 9 bases. Germline CDR1 reads MNHNY; CDR2 reads SVGAGI (reference sequence). The length of the CDR3 is 18 residues. Unmatched junction bases numbered 9, after V lost 0 bases and J lost 2 bases.

This clonotype was seen only a few times. The V and J genes are TRBV20-1 and TRBJ1-5; possible D gene TRBD1, 6 bases. The CDR3 is 14 residues long. With 6 bases removed from V and 2 bases from J, the gap between germline ends came to 14 bases. Germline values: CDR1 DFQATT, CDR2 SNEGSKA (reference sequence). The CDR3 spells CSAVPGGGNQPQHF. The DNA for the CDR3 is TGCAGTGCGGTGCCGGGGGGCGGCAATCAGCCCCAGCATTTT.

This clonotype was counted ten times or more. CDR3: CASSLRTRDSRQYF. Here the CDR3 DNA reads TGTGCCAGCAGCCTACGAACCCGGGACTCCCGGCAGTACTTC. The chain links TRBV12-3 or TRBV12-4 to TRBJ2-7, with D possibly being TRBD2 (6 bases). The length of the CDR3 is 14 residues. V dropped 6 bases and J dropped 9 bases, with 21 bases sitting between them.

CDR3 amino acids: CAISGRGSDGYTF. The CDR3 DNA sequence: TGTGCCATCAGTGGCCGGGGTAGCGATGGCTACACCTTC. V usage is TRBV10-3 and J usage is TRBJ1-2; D remains unclear. The V and J ends lost 4 bases and 6 bases respectively, with 12 bases between them. The CDR3 spans 13 residues. The V gene's germline CDR1 is ENHRY and CDR2 SYGVKD.

There are many counts of this clonotype. This chain uses TRBV20-1 with TRBJ2-3; 8 nucleotides match TRBD2. Germline CDR1 reads DFQATT; CDR2 reads SNEGSKA (reference sequence). After removal of 3 bases from V and 3 bases from J, the junction contained 5 bases not matched to a gene. This CDR3 region has 14 residues. This chain's CDR3 is CSASETSVTDTQYF. DNA for the CDR3: TGCAGTGCTAGTGAGACTAGCGTTACAGATACGCAGTATTTT.

The sample holds a few counts of this clonotype. This chain joins TRBV19 and TRBJ2-3; tentatively, D is TRBD2 (6 bases). This CDR3 region has 16 residues. The V end was cut by 3 bases, the J end by 1 base, with 14 bases between. The germline gives CDR1 LNHDA, CDR2 SQIVND (reference sequence). The CDR3 is CASSMRRGRGTDTQYF. The CDR3 coding sequence is TGTGCCAGTAGTATGAGGAGGGGCAGGGGCACAGATACGCAGTATTTT.

V usage is TRBV20-1 and J usage is TRBJ2-5; maybe TRBD1 (5 bases). The CDR3 is 12 residues long. Germline V gene data show CDR1 as DFQATT and CDR2 as SNEGSKA (reference sequence). V was trimmed by 5 bases and J by 4 bases, leaving 11 bases between them. The CDR3 spells CSAPQGAETQYF. CDR3 nucleotide sequence: TGCAGTGCTCCTCAGGGTGCAGAGACCCAGTACTTC.

This clonotype was counted only a few times. V usage is TRBV15 and J usage is TRBJ2-5; D may be TRBD1 or TRBD2 (5 bases each). This CDR3 comprises 15 residues. Between the trimmed V and J ends, which lost 6 bases and 0 bases, there was a span of 14 bases. Germline lookup yields CDR1 LNHNV and CDR2 YYDKDF (reference sequence). DNA of the CDR3: TGTGCCACCAGGGGGGTTTGGTCGAACCAAGAGACCCAGTACTTC. It specifies CATRGVWSNQETQYF.

The gene calls are TRBV4-1 and TRBJ2-5, with D unclear. The CDR3 runs to 15 residues. The V gene lost 4 bases and the J gene lost 5 bases, with 17 bases spanning the gap. Germline-derived CDR1 and CDR2 are MGHRA and YSYEKL. This CDR3 is CASSPEADGRETQYF. CDR3 sequence (DNA): TGCGCCAGCAGCCCCGAGGCGGACGGGCGGGAGACCCAGTACTTC.

The V and J genes are TRBV7-3 and TRBJ1-1; the match to TRBD1 covers 7 bases. The V gene's germline CDR1 is SGHTA and CDR2 FQGTGA. V lost 5 bases, J lost 5 bases, and 5 bases stayed unmatched. CDR3 length equals 13 residues. The CDR3 sequence: CASSPQGQTEAFF. Here the CDR3 DNA reads TGTGCCAGCAGCCCACAGGGGCAGACTGAAGCTTTCTTT. Full variable domain (outside the CDR3, taken from reference TRBV7-3 and TRBJ1-1): GAGVSQTPSNKVTEKGKYVELRCDPISGHTALYWYRQSLGQGPEFLIYFQGTGAADDSGLPNDRFFAVRPEGSVSTLKIQRTERGDSAVYLCASSPQGQTEAFFGQGTRLTVV.